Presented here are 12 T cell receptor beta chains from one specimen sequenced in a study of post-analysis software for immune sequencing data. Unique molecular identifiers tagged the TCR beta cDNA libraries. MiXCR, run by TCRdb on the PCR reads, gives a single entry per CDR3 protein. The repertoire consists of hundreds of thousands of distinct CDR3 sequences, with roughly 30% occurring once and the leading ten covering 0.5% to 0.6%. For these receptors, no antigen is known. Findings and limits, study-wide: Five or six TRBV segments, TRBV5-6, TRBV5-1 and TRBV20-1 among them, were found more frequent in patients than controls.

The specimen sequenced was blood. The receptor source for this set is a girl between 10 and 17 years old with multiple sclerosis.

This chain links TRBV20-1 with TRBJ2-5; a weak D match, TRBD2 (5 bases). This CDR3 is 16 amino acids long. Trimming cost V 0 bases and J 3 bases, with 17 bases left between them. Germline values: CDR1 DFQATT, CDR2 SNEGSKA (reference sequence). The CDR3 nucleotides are TGCAGTGCTAGAGATCTTTGGCGGGCGCTCGAAGAGACCCAGTACTTC. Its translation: CSARDLWRALEETQYF.

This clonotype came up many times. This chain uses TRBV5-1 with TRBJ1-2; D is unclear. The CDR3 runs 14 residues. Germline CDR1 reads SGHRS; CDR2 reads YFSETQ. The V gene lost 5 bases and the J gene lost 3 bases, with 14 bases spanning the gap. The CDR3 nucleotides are TGCGCCAGCAGTTTCTCGGGTCGAGACTATGGCTACACCTTC. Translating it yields CASSFSGRDYGYTF.

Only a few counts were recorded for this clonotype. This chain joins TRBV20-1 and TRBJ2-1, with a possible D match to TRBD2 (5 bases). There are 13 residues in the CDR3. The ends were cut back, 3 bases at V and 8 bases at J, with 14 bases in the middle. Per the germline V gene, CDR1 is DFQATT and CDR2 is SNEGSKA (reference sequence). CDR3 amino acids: CSARQWGVDEQFF. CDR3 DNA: TGCAGTGCTAGGCAGTGGGGAGTCGATGAGCAGTTCTTC.

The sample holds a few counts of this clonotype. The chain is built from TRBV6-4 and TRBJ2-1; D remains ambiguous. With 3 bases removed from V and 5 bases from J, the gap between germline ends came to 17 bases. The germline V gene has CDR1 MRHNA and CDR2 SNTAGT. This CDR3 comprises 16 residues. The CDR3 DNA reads TGTGCCAGCAGTGAAGAATACCACAGTATAGACAATGAGCAGTTCTTC. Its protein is CASSEEYHSIDNEQFF.

The CDR3 DNA reads as TGCAGTGCTAGAGTGGCGGGGGGGGTGGTTGGGGAGACCCAGTACTTC. This codes for CSARVAGGVVGETQYF. This chain links TRBV20-1 with TRBJ2-7; 9 positions match TRBD2. TRBJ2-5 matches the DNA end more closely, so the J call is doubtful. The germline V gene encodes CDR1 DFQATT and CDR2 SNEGSKA (reference sequence). The CDR3 sequence is 16 residues long.

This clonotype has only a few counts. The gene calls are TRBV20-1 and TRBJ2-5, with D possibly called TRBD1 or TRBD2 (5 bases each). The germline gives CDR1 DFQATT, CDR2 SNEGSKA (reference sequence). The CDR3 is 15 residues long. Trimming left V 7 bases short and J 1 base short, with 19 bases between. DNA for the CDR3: TGCAGTGTTGGGGACGGCACACAATTCCAAGAGACCCAGTACTTC. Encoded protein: CSVGDGTQFQETQYF.

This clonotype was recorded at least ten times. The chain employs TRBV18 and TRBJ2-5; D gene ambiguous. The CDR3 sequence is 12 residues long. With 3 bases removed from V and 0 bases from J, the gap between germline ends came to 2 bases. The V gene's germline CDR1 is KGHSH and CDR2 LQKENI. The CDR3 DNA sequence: TGTGCCAGCTCACCGAACCAAGAGACCCAGTACTTC. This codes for CASSPNQETQYF. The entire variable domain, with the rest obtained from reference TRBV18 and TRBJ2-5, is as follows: NAGVMQNPRHLVRRRGQEARLRCSPMKGHSHVYWYRQLPEEGLKFMVYLQKENIIDESGMPKERFSAEFPKEGPSILRIQQVVRGDSAAYFCASSPNQETQYFGPGTRLLVL.

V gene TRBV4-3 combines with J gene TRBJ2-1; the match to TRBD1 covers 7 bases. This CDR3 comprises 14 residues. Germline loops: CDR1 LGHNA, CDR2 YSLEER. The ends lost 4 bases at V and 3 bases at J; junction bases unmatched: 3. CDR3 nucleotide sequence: TGCGCCAGCAGCCCGGACAGGTTCTACAATGAGCAGTTCTTC. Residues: CASSPDRFYNEQFF.

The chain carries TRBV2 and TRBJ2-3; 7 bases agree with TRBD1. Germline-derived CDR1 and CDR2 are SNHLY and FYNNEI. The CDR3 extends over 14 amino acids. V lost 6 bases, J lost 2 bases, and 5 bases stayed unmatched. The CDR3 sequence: CASRRTGYTDTQYF. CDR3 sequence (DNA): TGTGCCAGCAGGCGGACAGGATACACAGATACGCAGTATTTT.

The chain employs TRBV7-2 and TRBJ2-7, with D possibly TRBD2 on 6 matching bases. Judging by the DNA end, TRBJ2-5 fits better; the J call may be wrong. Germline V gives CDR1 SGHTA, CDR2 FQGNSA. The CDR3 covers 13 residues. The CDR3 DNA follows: TGTGCCAGCAGCGTACCCTCGCGGGGGACCCAGTACTTC. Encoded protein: CASSVPSRGTQYF.

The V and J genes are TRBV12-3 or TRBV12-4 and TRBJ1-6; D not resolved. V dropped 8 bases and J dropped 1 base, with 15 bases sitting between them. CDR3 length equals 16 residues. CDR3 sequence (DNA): TGTGCCAGCCGCCTCGGTGCACAGTCCTATAATTCACCCCTCCACTTT. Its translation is CASRLGAQSYNSPLHF.

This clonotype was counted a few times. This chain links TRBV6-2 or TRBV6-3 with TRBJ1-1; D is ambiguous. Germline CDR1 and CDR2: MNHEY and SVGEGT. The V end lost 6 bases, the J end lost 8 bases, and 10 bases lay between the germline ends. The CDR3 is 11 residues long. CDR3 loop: CASSRQREAFF. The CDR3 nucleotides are TGTGCCAGCAGCCGGCAGCGAGAAGCTTTCTTT.